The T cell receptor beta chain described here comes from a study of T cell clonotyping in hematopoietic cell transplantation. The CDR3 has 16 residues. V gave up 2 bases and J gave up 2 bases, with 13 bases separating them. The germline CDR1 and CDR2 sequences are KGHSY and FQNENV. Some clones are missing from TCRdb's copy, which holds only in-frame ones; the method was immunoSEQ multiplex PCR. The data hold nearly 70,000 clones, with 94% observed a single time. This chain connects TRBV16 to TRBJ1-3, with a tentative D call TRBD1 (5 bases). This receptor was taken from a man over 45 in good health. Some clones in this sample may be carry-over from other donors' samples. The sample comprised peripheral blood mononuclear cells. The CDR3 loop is CASSQPDISPGNTIYF. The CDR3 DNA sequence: TGTGCCAGCAGCCAACCGGACATCTCTCCTGGAAACACCATATATTTT.